The 30 T cell receptor beta chains below all came from one sample that was sequenced in a study of blood T cell repertoires in COVID-19 (TCRdb year 2020). The receptor library was made with the immunoSEQ multiplex PCR assay. Here the immuneACCESS table is served through TCRdb, limited to in-frame sequences with V and J called. Missing clones are a known gap in these copies; in checked studies unresolved V genes cover under half, and the rest lacks a known reason. This sample has about 92,000 clones in its table, and around 88% of those were observed once. About 16% of the sample belongs to the ten largest clones. The sample taken for sequencing was peripheral blood. These TCRs come from a woman aged 55-75 years with COVID-19, enrolled during active disease.

The count of this clone is one. The chain has TRBV2 and TRBJ2-7, with a weak D call TRBD2 (7 bases). This CDR3 region has 15 residues. Germline CDR1 and CDR2: SNHLY and FYNNEI. V was cut by 6 bases and J by 2 bases, with 17 bases left in between. Written as DNA, the CDR3 is TGTGCCAGCAGCCCCGAGGGGGGGACCACCTACGAGCAGTACTTC. It is translated as CASSPEGGTTYEQYF. Using reference TRBV2 and TRBJ2-7 for the parts outside the CDR3, the full variable domain is EPEVTQTPSHQVTQMGQEVILRCVPISNHLYFYWYRQILGQKVEFLVSFYNNEISEKSEIFDDQFSVERPDGSNFTLKIRSTKLEDSAMYFCASSPEGGTTYEQYFGPGTRLTVT.

The chain carries TRBV7-9 and TRBJ1-1; D not resolved. V dropped 0 bases and J dropped 6 bases, with 5 bases sitting between them. The CDR3 loop spans 12 amino acids. Germline V gives CDR1 SEHNR, CDR2 FQNEAQ (reference sequence). The CDR3 protein is CASSLARAEAFF. As DNA, the CDR3 is TGTGCCAGCAGCTTAGCGAGGGCTGAAGCTTTCTTT.

The CDR3 DNA sequence: TGTGCCAGCAGGGACACTTATAATTCACCCCTCCACTTT. Residues: CASRDTYNSPLHF. J is TRBJ1-6 and V is TRBV6-4, with a tentative D call TRBD1 (5 bases). The CDR3 loop spans 13 amino acids. With 6 bases removed from V and 4 bases from J, the gap between germline ends came to 7 bases. Germline values: CDR1 MRHNA, CDR2 SNTAGT.

V gene TRBV24-1 combines with J gene TRBJ2-1; TRBD1 is a possible D gene (6 bases). Trimming took off 5 bases at V and 7 bases at J, with 11 bases between the two ends. This CDR3 spans 13 amino acids. Per the germline V gene, CDR1 is KGHDR and CDR2 is SFDVKD. CDR3 amino acids: CATSATGRNEQFF. As DNA, the CDR3 is TGTGCCACCAGTGCAACAGGGCGAAATGAGCAGTTCTTC.

This chain uses TRBV6-4 with TRBJ1-4, with 8 bases aligning to TRBD1. The germline V gene has CDR1 MRHNA and CDR2 SNTAGT. The CDR3 contains 12 residues. The CDR3 DNA is TGTGCTGCGACAGGGGTGGATGAAAAACTGTTTTTT. As protein: CAATGVDEKLFF.

The J gene is TRBJ2-3, the V gene TRBV24-1; perhaps TRBD1 as D (6 bases). Trimming left V 4 bases short and J 2 bases short, with 9 bases between. The CDR3 sequence is 14 residues long. CDR1 is KGHDR and CDR2 is SFDVKD in the germline V gene. The CDR3 sequence: CATSDYRATDTQYF. CDR3 nucleotide sequence: TGTGCCACCAGTGACTACAGGGCCACAGATACGCAGTATTTT.

This chain connects TRBV7-3 to TRBJ2-2, with 8 nucleotides matching TRBD1. J gave up 4 bases and V 0 bases, and 7 bases lay outside the gene matches. Looked up from germline, CDR1 is SGHTA and CDR2 is FQGTGA. CDR3 length: 17 amino acids. CDR3 residues: CASSLTRDRSGTGELFF. The CDR3 coding sequence is TGTGCCAGCAGCTTAACGCGGGACAGGTCCGGCACCGGGGAGCTGTTTTTT.

This clone was recorded once. This chain connects TRBV2 to TRBJ2-1; 8 nucleotides line up with TRBD2. The J segment lost 7 bases and the V segment lost 6 bases, leaving 8 bases of the junction unmatched. From germline, CDR1 is SNHLY and CDR2 FYNNEI. The CDR3 is made up of 14 amino acids. In nucleotides, the CDR3 is TGTGCCAGCAGGGCCCTAGCGGGTTCGAATGAGCAGTTCTTC. Its translation: CASRALAGSNEQFF.

The chain joins TRBV20-1 to TRBJ1-6, with 7 bases lining up with TRBD1. Germline trimming cut 3 bases from V and 9 bases from J; bases unmatched to any gene: 11. CDR1 and CDR2 (germline): DFQATT, SNEGSKA (reference sequence). The CDR3 sequence is 15 residues long. The CDR3 coding sequence is TGCAGTGCTAGTCCGACAGGGTCCCCTGGTTCACCCCTCCACTTT. Its translation is CSASPTGSPGSPLHF.

V and J are TRBV5-5 and TRBJ2-2, with D maybe TRBD2 (5 bases). The germline CDR1 and CDR2 sequences are SGHKS and YYEKEE (reference sequence). The CDR3 loop spans 14 amino acids. The germline V and J ends were trimmed by 4 bases and 6 bases, with 13 bases remaining between them. CDR3 sequence: CASSQSDGAGELFF. The CDR3 DNA reads TGTGCCAGCAGCCAGTCTGACGGGGCCGGGGAGCTGTTTTTT.

The chain joins TRBV10-1 to TRBJ2-1, with 11 bases lining up with TRBD2. The CDR3 has 16 residues. Germline V gene sequence: CDR1 WNHNN, CDR2 SYGVQD (reference sequence). V was clipped by 5 bases and J by 9 bases; unmatched bases: 12. The CDR3 DNA follows: TGCGCCAGCAGTCCACCGGGACTAGCGGACCAGGGTGAGCAGTTCTTC. This gives the protein CASSPPGLADQGEQFF.

Here the CDR3 reads CASSIGQGFNYGYTF. The CDR3 nucleotides are TGTGCCAGCAGCATTGGACAGGGGTTTAACTATGGCTACACCTTC. The chain carries TRBV5-6 and TRBJ1-2, with 9 bases identical to TRBD1. The V gene end was trimmed by 4 bases and the J gene end by 1 base; junction bases not matched to a gene: 5. The CDR3 runs to 15 residues. Germline-derived CDR1 and CDR2 are SGHDT and YYEEEE.

V gene TRBV28 combines with J gene TRBJ2-3; tentative D call: TRBD2 (5 bases). Trimming cost V 6 bases and J 2 bases, with 15 bases left between them. Germline-derived CDR1 and CDR2 are MDHEN and SYDVKM. The CDR3 has 15 residues. CDR3 in amino acids: CASSRSSGYTDTQYF. DNA for the CDR3: TGTGCCAGCAGCAGAAGTTCGGGGTACACAGATACGCAGTATTTT.

The rearrangement joins TRBV4-1 to TRBJ1-2; TRBD1 agrees at 8 bases. Germline assignment: CDR1 MGHRA and CDR2 YSYEKL. V was clipped by 3 bases and J by 2 bases; unmatched bases: 5. This CDR3 has 15 residues. This chain's CDR3 is CASSQPRQGNYGYTF. In DNA form, the CDR3 reads TGCGCCAGCAGCCAGCCGAGACAGGGGAACTATGGCTACACCTTC.

The J gene is TRBJ2-7, the V gene TRBV6-5; a weak D match, TRBD2 (5 bases). CDR1 and CDR2 (germline): MNHEY, SVGAGI. CDR3 length equals 14 residues. Deletions cut 6 bases from V and 4 bases from J, with 16 bases between. In nucleotides, the CDR3 is TGTGCCAGCAGAAAAAACGGGAAAACATACGAGCAGTACTTC. This sequence encodes CASRKNGKTYEQYF.

The chain is built from TRBV19 and TRBJ1-5; D remains ambiguous. CDR1 is LNHDA, CDR2 SQIVND, per germline (reference sequence). V was shortened by 8 bases and J by 0 bases, with 11 bases between the two germline ends. The CDR3 has 14 residues. DNA of the CDR3: TGTGCCAGTCAAACCCAGTATAGCAATCAGCCCCAGCATTTT. Protein product: CASQTQYSNQPQHF.

This clone showed up just once. The chain is built from TRBV28 and TRBJ2-6, with TRBD1 as a possible D gene (5 bases). V lost 8 bases and J lost 0, with 14 bases in between. The CDR3 has 16 residues. Germline loops: CDR1 MDHEN, CDR2 SYDVKM. This CDR3 is CASCGQGDSGANVLTF. The CDR3 DNA sequence: TGTGCCAGCTGTGGACAAGGGGACTCTGGGGCCAACGTCCTGACTTTC.

The chain employs TRBV28 and TRBJ2-4; 12 bases map to TRBD1. With 4 bases clipped from V and 7 bases from J, the junction kept 8 bases outside the gene matches. The germline V gene encodes CDR1 MDHEN and CDR2 SYDVKM. This CDR3 is built from 16 residues. CDR3 residues: CASSSPSGTGGNIQYF. In DNA form, the CDR3 reads TGTGCCAGCAGTTCCCCCTCCGGGACAGGGGGCAACATTCAGTACTTC. Full variable domain (outside the CDR3, taken from reference TRBV28 and TRBJ2-4): DVKVTQSSRYLVKRTGEKVFLECVQDMDHENMFWYRQDPGLGLRLIYFSYDVKMKEKGDIPEGYSVSREKKERFSLILESASTNQTSMYLCASSSPSGTGGNIQYFGAGTRLSVL.

The chain joins TRBV11-2 to TRBJ2-7; D remains unclear. CDR3 length equals 14 residues. Germline CDR1 reads SGHAT; CDR2 reads FQNNGV. Trimming took 2 bases from V and 2 from J, leaving 10 bases between them. The CDR3: CASSLRRFTYEQYF. CDR3 nucleotide sequence: TGTGCCAGCAGCTTACGGCGGTTTACCTACGAGCAGTACTTC.

The chain links TRBV19 to TRBJ1-6; D is unclear. The CDR3 consists of 14 residues. V was trimmed by 9 bases and J by 7 bases, leaving 16 bases between them. Germline loops: CDR1 LNHDA, CDR2 SQIVND (reference sequence). Here the CDR3 DNA reads TGTGCCAGCGCGGGAGGAACTGGAAATTCACCCCTCCACTTT. This codes for CASAGGTGNSPLHF.

The genes are TRBV5-1 and TRBJ1-2, with TRBD1 identical over 10 bases. Trimming at V came to 4 bases and at J to 1 base, leaving 10 bases not matched to a gene. Germline V gives CDR1 SGHRS, CDR2 YFSETQ. The CDR3 extends over 17 amino acids. As DNA, the CDR3 is TGCGCCAGCAGCGCCGGACAGGGGGGTTCCGTTAACTATGGCTACACCTTC. Amino acids: CASSAGQGGSVNYGYTF.

The genes are TRBV7-9 and TRBJ1-3; a possible D gene is TRBD1 (6 bases). The V and J ends lost 10 bases and 0 bases respectively, with 16 bases between them. CDR1 is SEHNR, CDR2 FQNEAQ, per germline (reference sequence). The CDR3 covers 15 residues. The CDR3 reads CATLTGHPSGNTIYF. The CDR3 DNA follows: TGTGCCACCTTGACAGGACACCCCTCTGGAAACACCATATATTTT.

This clone appeared once. V usage is TRBV11-2 and J usage is TRBJ1-2; TRBD1 is a possible D gene (5 bases). Trimming took off 6 bases at V and 3 bases at J, with 14 bases between the two ends. This CDR3 is built from 14 residues. The germline gives CDR1 SGHAT, CDR2 FQNNGV. DNA of the CDR3: TGTGCCAGCAGAAGCAGGGATTCCGACTATGGCTACACCTTC. Protein sequence: CASRSRDSDYGYTF.

This sequence joins TRBV3-1 (or the pseudogene TRBV3-2) and TRBJ2-1, with TRBD2 identical over 11 bases. Per the germline V gene, CDR1 is LGHDT and CDR2 is YNNKEL (reference sequence). This CDR3 comprises 17 residues. J gave up 9 bases and V 6 bases, and 16 bases lay outside the gene matches. CDR3 region: CASRGSGGAFMRSEQFF. The DNA for the CDR3 is TGTGCCAGCAGGGGTAGCGGGGGGGCCTTCATGCGGAGTGAGCAGTTCTTC.

The chain is built from TRBV7-9 and TRBJ2-3; TRBD2 matches at 11 bases. CDR1 and CDR2 from the germline V gene are SEHNR and FQNEAQ (reference sequence). With 5 bases clipped from V and 6 bases from J, the junction kept 13 bases outside the gene matches. This CDR3 is built from 17 residues. The CDR3 nucleotides are TGTGCCAGCAGCCCATGGGGTAGCGGGGGGGTAATGGATACGCAGTATTTT. As protein: CASSPWGSGGVMDTQYF.

The chain carries TRBV28 and TRBJ1-1; 9 nucleotides line up with TRBD1. The V and J ends lost 6 bases and 0 bases, in that order; junction bases with no gene match: 5. Germline CDR1 is MDHEN and CDR2 is SYDVKM. This CDR3 region has 15 residues. The CDR3 DNA follows: TGTGCCAGCAGCACGACAGGGGGTGTGAACACTGAAGCTTTCTTT. Translated: CASSTTGGVNTEAFF.

The chain employs TRBV7-2 and TRBJ2-7, with D tentatively TRBD1 (5 bases). Germline V gene sequence: CDR1 SGHTA, CDR2 FQGNSA. The CDR3 runs 15 residues. Trimming stripped 1 base from V and 7 bases from J, with 17 bases between. The CDR3 DNA follows: TGTGCCAGCAGCTTAGGATCGGCAGGGCCGCGAGAGCAGTACTTC. Its translation is CASSLGSAGPREQYF.

The chain carries TRBV25-1 and TRBJ2-3, with 9 positions matching TRBD2. Trimming took 1 base from V and 6 from J; bases not matched to a gene: 2. Germline loops: CDR1 MGHDK, CDR2 SYGVNS. The CDR3 contains 14 residues. DNA for the CDR3: TGTGCCAGCAGTGAATGGGGACTAGCCGATACGCAGTATTTT. It yields the protein CASSEWGLADTQYF.

This clone came up a few times. The gene calls are TRBV24-1 and TRBJ1-5; D may be TRBD1 (5 bases). Germline V gives CDR1 KGHDR, CDR2 SFDVKD. This CDR3 is 12 amino acids long. V lost 12 bases, J lost 4 bases, and 12 bases lay in between. CDR3 nucleotides: TGTGCCGCCGGACACCAGAATCAGCCCCAGCATTTT. Residues: CAAGHQNQPQHF.

This clone was observed a few times. The rearrangement links TRBV30 to TRBJ1-6; no clear D. CDR3 size: 13 residues. Trimming removed 2 bases from V and 6 bases from J, with 8 bases in between. The germline gives CDR1 GTSNPN, CDR2 SVGIG (reference sequence). In nucleotides, the CDR3 is TGTGCCTGGAGTACAGTCAGTAATTCACCCCTCCACTTT. It yields the protein CAWSTVSNSPLHF.